These T cell receptor beta chains were read from a single sample in a study of blood T cell repertoires in COVID-19. Data came from immunoSEQ multiplex PCR; TCRdb stores just in-frame clones and leaves some out. The sample carries some 390,000 clones, around 87% recorded once. Material: PBMCs or T cells enriched from blood (not recorded which). The source is a man aged 25 to 45 who had recovered from COVID-19. Both conserved end residues are part of each CDR3. Fields, in order: V gene, J gene, clone size, D gene, CDR3 DNA, CDR3 protein. A D gene is named only where the DNA matches it firmly. Not all rows give a size; the values are once, few, many and, for expanded clones, a class.

TRBV25-1	TRBJ2-7	-	TRBD1	TGTGCCAGTCGACAGGGGCTGGCCTACGAGCAGTACTTC	CASRQGLAYEQYF
TRBV7-6	TRBJ2-1	-	-	TGTGCCAGCAGCCAGAGCCTGGACAGAGGAGATAATGAGCAGTTCTTC	CASSQSLDRGDNEQFF
TRBV28	TRBJ1-5	few	-	TGTGCCAGCAGTCTCTCGGGGTTGAAGCCCCAGCATTTT	CASSLSGLKPQHF
TRBV15	TRBJ2-1	-	TRBD2	TGTGCCACCAGGGAACTAGCGAATGAGCAGTTCTTC	CATRELANEQFF
TRBV18	TRBJ1-1	-	-	TGTGCCAGCTCACCAGGGGAGTACACTGAAGCTTTCTTT	CASSPGEYTEAFF
TRBV5-5	TRBJ1-1	-	-	TGTGCCAGCAGCTTGGGAGCGGTCTCGAACACTGAAGCTTTCTTT	CASSLGAVSNTEAFF
TRBV9	TRBJ2-1	-	TRBD1	TGTGCCAGCAGCCCTAGGGACAGGGGGTGGAGTGAGCAGTTCTTC	CASSPRDRGWSEQFF
TRBV30	TRBJ2-7	once	-	TGTGCCTGTCCCGGACTAATCCCCTACGAGCAGTACTTC	CACPGLIPYEQYF
TRBV5-1	TRBJ2-2	-	-	TGCGCCAGCAGCTTGTTTTGGCAGGGGAACACCGGGGAGCTGTTTTTT	CASSLFWQGNTGELFF
TRBV9	TRBJ2-1	-	TRBD1	TGTGCCAGCAGCCTCGGGACAGGGGGGTACAATGAGCAGTTCTTC	CASSLGTGGYNEQFF
TRBV28	TRBJ2-7	-	-	TGTGCCAGCCCCAACCGGGGGGCAGGTCGACACGAGCAGTACTTC	CASPNRGAGRHEQYF
TRBV29-1	TRBJ1-2	-	-	TGCAGCGTTTCTAGGCGAGAAGACTATGGCTACACCTTC	CSVSRREDYGYTF
TRBV29-1	TRBJ2-7	-	-	TGCAGCGTTGAACAGGGCCCTTCCTACGAGCAGTACTTC	CSVEQGPSYEQYF
TRBV27	TRBJ2-1	-	TRBD2	TGTGCCAGCAGTTTAACTGCACCGGGACTAGCGGGACCGGGGAATGAGCAGTTCTTC	CASSLTAPGLAGPGNEQFF
TRBV7-8	TRBJ1-4	-	TRBD1	TGTGCCAGCAGCAGAAGACAGGGGCTTCAGGAAAAACTGTTTTTT	CASSRRQGLQEKLFF
TRBV11-1	TRBJ2-7	-	TRBD2	TGTGCCAGCAGCGTTAGCGGGGTTAGCTCCTACGAGCAGTACTTC	CASSVSGVSSYEQYF
TRBV12-5	TRBJ1-5	-	-	TGTGCTAGTGGTTCCGATCAGCCCCAGCATTTT	CASGSDQPQHF
TRBV7-2	TRBJ2-7	-	TRBD2	TGTGCCAGCAGCCCTAATAGCGGGAAGTTCTACGAGCAGTACTTC	CASSPNSGKFYEQYF
TRBV19	TRBJ2-5	once	TRBD2	TGTGCCAGTAGTATAGATCGGAGCGGGAGGGGCCAAGAGACCCAGTACTTC	CASSIDRSGRGQETQYF
TRBV30	TRBJ2-1	-	TRBD2	TGTGCCTGGAGAGAGGGACTAGCGAAATTCTACAATGAGCAGTTCTTC	CAWREGLAKFYNEQFF
TRBV4-1	TRBJ2-7	-	TRBD2	TGCGCCAGCAGAGCCAAAGAGTCAGCGGGGGCCTCCTACGAGCAGTACTTC	CASRAKESAGASYEQYF
TRBV19	TRBJ2-6	-	TRBD1	TGTGCCAGTAAAACAGGGGGAGTCAACTCTGGGGCCAACGTCCTGACTTTC	CASKTGGVNSGANVLTF
TRBV29-1	TRBJ2-1	-	TRBD1	TGCAGCGTTGAATCCCGCGTGACAGGGAAGGAGGCCTACAATGAGCAGTTCTTC	CSVESRVTGKEAYNEQFF
TRBV24-1	TRBJ2-2	once	TRBD2	TGTGCCACCAGTGACCTAGCGGGGACGAACACCGGGGAGCTGTTTTTT	CATSDLAGTNTGELFF
TRBV19	TRBJ2-6	-	TRBD2	TGTGCCAGTAGCGCCCTAGCGGGGCTTAGCTCTGGGGCCAACGTCCTGACTTTC	CASSALAGLSSGANVLTF
TRBV6-5	TRBJ2-7	once	TRBD2	TGTGCCAGCACCGAGGGGACTAGCGGGACCGAGCAGTACTTC	CASTEGTSGTEQYF
TRBV24-1	TRBJ2-3	once	TRBD1	TGTGCCACCAGTGACATTGGACAGGGCGTAGATACGCAGTATTTT	CATSDIGQGVDTQYF
TRBV27	TRBJ1-5	-	-	TGTGCCAGCAGCGGGGGTGGGGATCAGCCCCAGCATTTT	CASSGGGDQPQHF
TRBV28	TRBJ2-7	-	TRBD2	TGTGCCAGCAGTGCACCGGGGACTAGCGGGAGTCACGAGCAGTACTTC	CASSAPGTSGSHEQYF
TRBV28	TRBJ1-5	-	-	TGTGCCAGCAGTTTAAGATCAGGGCCCCAGCATTTT	CASSLRSGPQHF
TRBV27	TRBJ1-6	-	TRBD1	TGTGCCAGCAGTAAGACAGGGGAAAGGAATTCACCCCTCCACTTT	CASSKTGERNSPLHF
TRBV10-3	TRBJ1-1	-	-	TGTGCCATCAGGCCTTCCGGGAACACTGAAGCTTTCTTT	CAIRPSGNTEAFF
TRBV4-1	TRBJ2-6	few	-	TGCGCCAGCAGCCAAGATGAGACGACAAAAGTCCTGACTTTC	CASSQDETTKVLTF
TRBV7-9	TRBJ2-7	-	-	TGTGCCAGCAGCTTAGAGGCTAGCTCCTACGAGCAGTACTTC	CASSLEASSYEQYF
TRBV4-1	TRBJ2-7	-	-	TGCGCCAGCAGCCATAAGGGACTCTACGAGCAGTACTTC	CASSHKGLYEQYF
TRBV3-1/TRBV3-2	TRBJ2-1	few	TRBD2	TGTGCCAGCAGCCAAGATTCCGGGACTAGCTTACACAATGAGCAGTTCTTC	CASSQDSGTSLHNEQFF
TRBV11-2	TRBJ2-7	-	-	TGTGCCAGCAGCTTAGCAGGGGGGTCTGGAGAGCAGTACTTC	CASSLAGGSGEQYF
TRBV13	TRBJ2-5	-	-	TGTGCCAGCAGCTTAAGTGGTCGGGGAGAAGAGACCCAGTACTTC	CASSLSGRGEETQYF
TRBV5-8	TRBJ2-1	few	TRBD2	TGTGCCAGCAGCCAATATAGCGGGAGGGTAATACATGAGCAGTTCTTC	CASSQYSGRVIHEQFF
TRBV19	TRBJ1-4	-	-	TGTGCCAGTAACTATAGAGGATCTAATGAAAAACTGTTTTTT	CASNYRGSNEKLFF
TRBV5-1	TRBJ2-1	-	TRBD2	TGCGCCTCCCAGCTAGCGGGAGTATGGAATGAGCAGTTCTTC	CASQLAGVWNEQFF
TRBV2	TRBJ2-3	-	TRBD1	TGTGCCAGCAGTGGACAGGGGAGTACAGATACGCAGTATTTT	CASSGQGSTDTQYF
TRBV7-8	TRBJ2-3	-	TRBD2	TGTGCCAGCAGCTTAATGGTGCTAGCGGGCCCACTAATCACAGATACGCAGTATTTT	CASSLMVLAGPLITDTQYF
TRBV5-1	TRBJ2-7	-	-	TGCGCCAGCAGAAAGGGGGGGTCGGACGAGCAGTACTTC	CASRKGGSDEQYF
TRBV28	TRBJ1-6	-	-	TGTGCCAGCAGTTTACCCGGGTCACCCCTCCACTTT	CASSLPGSPLHF
TRBV6-5	TRBJ2-1	-	-	TGTGCCAGCAGTTACCCCGTGGTCAATGGGCACAATGAGCAGTTCTTC	CASSYPVVNGHNEQFF
TRBV13	TRBJ2-1	-	-	TGTGCCAGCAGCCGTTCTAGAGGAGGGCCTCTTAATGAGCAGTTCTTC	CASSRSRGGPLNEQFF
TRBV29-1	TRBJ1-1	-	TRBD1	TGCAGCGGCTACAGGGGGAGCACTGAAGCTTTCTTT	CSGYRGSTEAFF
TRBV6-1	TRBJ2-1	-	TRBD2	TGTGCCAGCAGTGAACGACTAGCGGGAGGAGGAGAGCAGTTCTTC	CASSERLAGGGEQFF
TRBV28	TRBJ1-2	-	-	TGTGCCAGCAGCCCACCCAGGGGCCGAGGCTACACCTTC	CASSPPRGRGYTF
TRBV7-9	TRBJ2-7	-	TRBD1	TGTGCCAGCAGCCGCGTAGGACAGGGGGCGGGGGAGCAGTACTTC	CASSRVGQGAGEQYF
TRBV10-3	TRBJ2-2	-	TRBD1	TGTGCCATCAGTGGTTCCAGGACAGGGGAGGTAGCGAGTGACACCGGGGAGCTGTTTTTT	CAISGSRTGEVASDTGELFF